This is a list of T cell receptor beta chains from one sample in a study of neoadjuvant anti-PD-1 for oral cavity cancer. Generated by immunoSEQ multiplex PCR, the TCRdb table keeps only in-frame clones and is missing some. The data show some 33,000 clones, 80% to 90% seen once. The source material was PBMCs, sampled before nivolumab (anti-PD-1) treatment. The receptors here all came from a person aged 40 to 85 with oral cavity squamous cell carcinoma. The CDR3 runs from the conserved cysteine through the conserved F or W. The D gene is left open where the match is weak. Size is omitted from some rows. Given values are once, few, many or a class for expanded clones.

J	size	V	D	CDR3	DNA
TRBJ1-2	NA	TRBV9	NA	CASSVVNYGYTF	TGTGCCAGCAGCGTGGTTAACTATGGCTACACCTTC
TRBJ2-2	few	TRBV7-7	NA	CASSSVTTTGELFF	TGTGCCAGCAGCTCCGTTACTACCACCGGGGAGCTGTTTTTT
TRBJ1-2	NA	TRBV10-2	NA	CASSPQGNYGYTF	TGCGCCAGCAGTCCCCAGGGAAACTATGGCTACACCTTC
TRBJ1-2	NA	TRBV15	NA	CATSRERNYGYTF	TGTGCCACCAGCAGAGAACGTAACTATGGCTACACCTTC
TRBJ1-1	NA	TRBV11-2	NA	CASSLEQLKVEAFF	TGTGCCAGCAGCTTAGAACAGCTGAAAGTAGAAGCTTTCTTT
TRBJ1-1	NA	TRBV28	TRBD1	CASSTTGQADTEAFF	TGTGCCAGCAGTACTACGGGACAGGCCGACACTGAAGCTTTCTTT
TRBJ2-6	NA	TRBV29-1	NA	CSVVRPLEANVLTF	TGCAGCGTTGTGAGGCCCCTGGAGGCCAACGTCCTGACTTTC
TRBJ2-7	NA	TRBV9	NA	CASSFTGDGPYEQYF	TGTGCCAGCAGCTTCACAGGTGACGGGCCCTACGAGCAGTACTTC
TRBJ1-1	NA	TRBV7-8	NA	CASSRGNTEAFF	TGTGCCAGCAGCAGGGGAAACACTGAAGCTTTCTTT
TRBJ1-1	NA	TRBV14	NA	CASSRGLLGTEAFF	TGTGCCAGCAGCCGGGGACTCCTGGGGACTGAAGCTTTCTTT
TRBJ2-1	NA	TRBV4-2	NA	CASSQDGGAGVDEQFF	TGTGCCAGCAGCCAAGATGGGGGGGCCGGGGTGGATGAGCAGTTCTTC
TRBJ1-2	NA	TRBV29-1	TRBD1	CSVDGARQGLPGGYTF	TGCAGCGTTGATGGAGCCCGACAGGGCCTCCCCGGTGGCTACACCTTC
TRBJ2-5	few	TRBV7-2	NA	CASSFQETQYF	TGTGCCAGCAGCTTCCAAGAGACCCAGTACTTC
TRBJ2-1	NA	TRBV4-3	NA	CASSQGAADPYNEQFF	TGCGCCAGCAGCCAAGGGGCTGCAGACCCCTACAATGAGCAGTTCTTC
TRBJ1-2	NA	TRBV2	TRBD1	CASSVDPTGDGYTF	TGTGCCAGCAGTGTAGACCCGACAGGGGATGGCTACACCTTC
TRBJ1-6	NA	TRBV30	NA	CAWSMTGSYNSPLHF	TGTGCCTGGAGTATGACTGGCTCCTATAATTCACCCCTCCACTTT
TRBJ2-2	NA	TRBV19	NA	CASSIVGLTGELFF	TGTGCCAGTAGTATTGTAGGGCTCACCGGGGAGCTGTTTTTT
TRBJ2-7	NA	TRBV15	NA	CATSRDYPAYEQYF	TGTGCCACCAGCAGAGATTACCCCGCCTACGAGCAGTACTTC
TRBJ1-1	NA	TRBV6-5	NA	CASSYSRAGWNTEAFF	TGTGCCAGCAGTTACTCGAGAGCAGGTTGGAACACTGAAGCTTTCTTT
TRBJ1-1	NA	TRBV7-9	NA	CASRPGGARNTEAFF	TGTGCCAGCCGCCCGGGAGGAGCTAGGAACACTGAAGCTTTCTTT
TRBJ2-5	NA	TRBV7-9	NA	CASSLVMRETQYF	TGTGCCAGCAGCTTAGTGATGAGAGAGACCCAGTACTTC
TRBJ2-4	NA	TRBV28	NA	CASSGQAIGQKNIQYF	TGTGCCAGCTCCGGGCAGGCAATTGGACAGAAAAACATTCAGTACTTC
TRBJ2-1	NA	TRBV28	NA	CASKIQGNDEQFF	TGTGCCAGCAAGATACAGGGAAATGATGAGCAGTTCTTC
TRBJ1-1	once	TRBV2	NA	CASRVGQGRRGNTEAFF	TGTGCCAGCAGGGTCGGGCAGGGGAGAAGGGGGAACACTGAAGCTTTCTTT